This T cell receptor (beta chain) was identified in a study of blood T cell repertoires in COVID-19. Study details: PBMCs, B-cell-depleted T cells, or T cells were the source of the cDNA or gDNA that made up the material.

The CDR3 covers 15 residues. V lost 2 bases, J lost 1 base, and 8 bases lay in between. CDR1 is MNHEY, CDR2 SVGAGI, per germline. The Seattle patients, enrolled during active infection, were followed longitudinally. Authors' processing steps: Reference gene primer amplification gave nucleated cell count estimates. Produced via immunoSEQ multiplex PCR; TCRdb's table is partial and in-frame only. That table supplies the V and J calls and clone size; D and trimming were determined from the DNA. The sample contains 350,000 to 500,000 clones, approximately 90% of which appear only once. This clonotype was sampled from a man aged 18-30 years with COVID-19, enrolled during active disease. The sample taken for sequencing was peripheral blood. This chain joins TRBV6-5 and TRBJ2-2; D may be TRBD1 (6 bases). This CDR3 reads CASSYKTGNTGELFF. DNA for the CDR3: TGTGCCAGCAGTTACAAGACAGGGAACACCGGGGAGCTGTTTTTT.